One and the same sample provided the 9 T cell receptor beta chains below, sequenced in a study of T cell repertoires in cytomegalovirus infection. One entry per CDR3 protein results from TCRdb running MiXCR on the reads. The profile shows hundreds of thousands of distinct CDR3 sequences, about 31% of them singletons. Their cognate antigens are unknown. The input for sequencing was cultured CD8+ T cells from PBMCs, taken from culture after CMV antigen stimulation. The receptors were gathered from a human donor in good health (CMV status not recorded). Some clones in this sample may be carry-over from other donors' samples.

In nucleotides, the CDR3 is TGCAGCGTTGAAGCGCTGGGAGGGAATGAGCAGTTCTTC. Its protein is CSVEALGGNEQFF. The chain uses TRBV29-1 and TRBJ2-1, with TRBD2 identical over 7 bases. The length of the CDR3 is 13 residues. The junction had 4 bases not matched to a gene; V was cut back by 1 base and J by 7 bases. Germline V gene data show CDR1 as SQVTM and CDR2 as ANQGSEA.

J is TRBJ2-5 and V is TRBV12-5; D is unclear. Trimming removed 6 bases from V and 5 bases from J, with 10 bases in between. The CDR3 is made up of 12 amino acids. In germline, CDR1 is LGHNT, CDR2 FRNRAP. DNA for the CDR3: TGTGCTAGTGGCTTTGTCCAGGAGACCCAGTACTTC. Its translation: CASGFVQETQYF.

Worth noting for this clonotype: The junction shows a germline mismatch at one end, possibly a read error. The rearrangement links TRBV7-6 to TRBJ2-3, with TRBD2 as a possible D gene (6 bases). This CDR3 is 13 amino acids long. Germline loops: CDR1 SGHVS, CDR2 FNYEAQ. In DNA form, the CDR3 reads TGTGTCAGCAGCTGGGGGGGCACAGATACGCAGTATTTT. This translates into CVSSWGGTDTQYF. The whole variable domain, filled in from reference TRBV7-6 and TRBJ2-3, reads GAGVSQSPRYKVTKRGQDVALRCDPISGHVSLYWYRQALGQGPEFLTYFNYEAQQDKSGLPNDRFSAERPEGSISTLTIQRTEQRDSAMYRCVSSWGGTDTQYFGPGTRLTVL.

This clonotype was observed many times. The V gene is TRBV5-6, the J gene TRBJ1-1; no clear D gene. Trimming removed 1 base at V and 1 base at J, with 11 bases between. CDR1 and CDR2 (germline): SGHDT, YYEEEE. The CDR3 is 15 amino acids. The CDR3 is CASSLLGRENTEAFF. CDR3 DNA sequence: TGTGCCAGCAGCTTGTTAGGGCGAGAGAACACTGAAGCTTTCTTT.

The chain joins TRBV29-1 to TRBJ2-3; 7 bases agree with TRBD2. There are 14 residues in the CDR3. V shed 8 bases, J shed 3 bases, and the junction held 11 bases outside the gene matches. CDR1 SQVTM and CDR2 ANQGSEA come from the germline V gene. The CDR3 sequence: CSTSGGRSTDTQYF. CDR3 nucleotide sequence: TGCAGCACATCGGGGGGAAGGAGTACAGATACGCAGTATTTT.

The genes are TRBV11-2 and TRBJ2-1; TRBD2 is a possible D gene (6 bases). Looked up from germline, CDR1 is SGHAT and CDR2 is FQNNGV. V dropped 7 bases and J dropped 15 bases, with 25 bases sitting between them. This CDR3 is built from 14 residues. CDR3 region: CASTPSGTPFKGFF. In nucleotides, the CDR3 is TGTGCCAGCACCCCGTCCGGGACTCCCTTTAAGGGGTTCTTC.

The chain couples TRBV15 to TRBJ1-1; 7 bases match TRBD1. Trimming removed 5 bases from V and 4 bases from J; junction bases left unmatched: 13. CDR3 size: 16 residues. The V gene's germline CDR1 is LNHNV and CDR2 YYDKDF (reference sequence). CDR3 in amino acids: CATSGTDFTLGTEAFF. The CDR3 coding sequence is TGTGCCACCAGCGGGACAGATTTTACCCTGGGCACTGAAGCTTTCTTT.

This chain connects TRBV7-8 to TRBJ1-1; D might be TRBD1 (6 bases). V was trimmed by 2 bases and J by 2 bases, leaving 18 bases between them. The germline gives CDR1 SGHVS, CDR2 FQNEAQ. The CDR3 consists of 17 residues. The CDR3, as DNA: TGTGCCAGCAGCTTAAAGCCAGGGAGGGGGATAAACACTGAAGCTTTCTTT. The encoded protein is CASSLKPGRGINTEAFF.

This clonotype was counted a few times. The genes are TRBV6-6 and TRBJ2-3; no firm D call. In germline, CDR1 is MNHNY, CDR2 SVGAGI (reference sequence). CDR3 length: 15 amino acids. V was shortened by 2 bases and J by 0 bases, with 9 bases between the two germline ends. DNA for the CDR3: TGTGCCAGCAGTTACATACTTACCAGCACAGATACGCAGTATTTT. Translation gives CASSYILTSTDTQYF.